This TCR beta chain stems from a study of blood T cell repertoires in COVID-19. Study as a whole: Sites in the United States, Italy and Spain provided acute and convalescent COVID-19 samples. PBMCs, B-cell-depleted T cells, or T cells provided the cDNA or gDNA that made up the material.

In the source study's methods: From reference gene primer amplification, estimates of nucleated cell counts were derived. Assay: immunoSEQ multiplex PCR; the TCRdb copy retains only in-frame clones and omits some. Clonal size and the V and J genes are those of that table, whereas D and trimming came from the DNA. Here the sample spans fewer than 500,000 clones, 85% to 90% being singletons. The ends lost 6 bases at V and 1 base at J; junction bases unmatched: 2. The CDR3 sequence is 14 residues long. From germline, CDR1 is SGHTA and CDR2 FQGTGA. This rearrangement joins TRBV7-3 to TRBJ2-3; 9 bases are shared with TRBD2. The sequenced sample consisted of peripheral blood. The sequence came from a woman aged 30 to 39 with acute or convalescent COVID-19. The DNA of the CDR3 is TGTGCCAGCAGTCTAGCGGGGCGCACAGATACGCAGTATTTT. It translates to CASSLAGRTDTQYF.